The present T cell receptor beta chain was sequenced within a study of T cell repertoires in cytomegalovirus infection. Turning to the study itself: In public TCR beta signatures, there were indications of both CMV infection and matching HLA type.

The table lists this clonotype with many counts. Its antigen is unknown. With V trimmed by 6 bases and J by 8 bases, 15 bases remained unmatched. From germline, CDR1 is MNHEY and CDR2 SMNVEV (reference sequence). This CDR3 spans 15 amino acids. Each CDR3 protein gets one entry after TCRdb re-called the reads with MiXCR. The sample has around 900,000 distinct CDR3 sequences; around 32% are singletons. General study points: Predominance within the ex vivo response was attributable to HLA-C-restricted CMV-specific TCR beta clonotypes.

The receptor was derived from a human donor in good health (CMV status not recorded). Some clones in this sample may be carry-over from other donors' samples. The V and J genes are TRBV27 and TRBJ1-2, with 7 bases matching TRBD1. The sequencing used cultured CD8+ T cells from PBMCs, collected from culture after CMV antigen stimulation. The CDR3 DNA reads as TGTGCCAGCAGCGGGACAGAGGCTCCCATCGGCGGCTACACCTTC. It specifies CASSGTEAPIGGYTF.